These T cell receptor beta chains were read from a single sample in a study of cytomegalovirus exposure and HLA in healthy donors. Sequencing was performed with immunoSEQ multiplex PCR; in TCRdb, only in-frame clones are kept and a portion is missing. The repertoire consists of around 200,000 clones, with around 78% occurring once and the leading ten covering just over 2%. What was sequenced was PBMCs. These receptors all come from a woman in her 30s in good health and CMV-seropositive. The CDR3 runs from the conserved cysteine through the conserved F or W. D genes are given only for firm matches. Clone size is shown for a subset of rows, as once, few, many or a class of expanded clone.

>TRBD1|TRBJ1-3|-|TRBV4-1
CASSHAAGDSDHTIYF
TGCGCCAGCAGCCATGCCGCAGGGGACAGTGATCACACCATATATTTT
>TRBD2|TRBJ2-7|-|TRBV7-8
CASSPRLAGGPYEQYF
TGTGCCAGCAGCCCGCGACTAGCGGGAGGGCCCTACGAGCAGTACTTC
>-|TRBJ1-6|once|TRBV6-1
CASSGHSSYNSPLHF
TGTGCCAGCAGTGGCCACAGCTCCTATAATTCACCCCTCCACTTT
>-|TRBJ2-5|-|TRBV6-5
CASSYSLSETQYF
TGTGCCAGCAGTTACTCACTCTCGGAGACCCAGTACTTC
>-|TRBJ2-7|-|TRBV11-3
CASSLSGRAPEQYF
TGTGCCAGCAGCTTATCGGGCAGGGCGCCCGAGCAGTACTTC
>-|TRBJ2-5|-|TRBV5-1
CASSLESGRAETQYF
TGCGCCAGCAGCTTGGAAAGCGGACGGGCGGAGACCCAGTACTTC
>-|TRBJ1-5|-|TRBV4-1
CASSQTGLNQPQHF
TGCGCCAGCAGCCAAACAGGGCTCAATCAGCCCCAGCATTTT
>-|TRBJ2-7|few|TRBV27
CASSLGRGYEQYF
TGTGCCAGCAGTTTAGGCAGGGGCTACGAGCAGTACTTC
>TRBD1|TRBJ1-2|-|TRBV6-5
CASTPTGARNYGYTF
TGTGCCAGCACCCCTACAGGGGCCCGTAACTATGGCTACACCTTC
>TRBD1|TRBJ2-2|few|TRBV4-3
CASSQDRSATGELFF
TGCGCCAGCAGCCAGGACAGGTCCGCCACCGGGGAGCTGTTTTTT
>TRBD2|TRBJ2-3|-|TRBV5-1
CASQRASGSTDTQYF
TGCGCCAGCCAACGTGCTAGCGGGAGCACAGATACGCAGTATTTT
>-|TRBJ2-7|-|TRBV12-5
CASGLGRIYEQYF
TGTGCTAGTGGTTTGGGCAGAATCTACGAGCAGTACTTC
>-|TRBJ1-2|once|TRBV19
CASSIPQYGYTF
TGTGCCAGTAGTATTCCACAGTATGGCTACACCTTC
>-|TRBJ2-1|-|TRBV27
CASSLRDNEQFF
TGTGCCAGCAGTTTGCGGGACAATGAGCAGTTCTTC
>TRBD2|TRBJ2-3|-|TRBV5-1
CASSLVVAGGTDTQYF
TGCGCCAGCAGCTTGGTAGTAGCGGGGGGCACAGATACGCAGTATTTT
>-|TRBJ1-2|-|TRBV4-3
CASSRGQVWGGYTF
TGCGCCAGCAGCCGAGGACAAGTCTGGGGTGGCTACACCTTC
>TRBD2|TRBJ2-1|few|TRBV7-6
CASSLYQTSGIGAEQFF
TGTGCCAGCAGCTTATATCAGACTAGCGGGATAGGCGCTGAGCAGTTCTTC
>-|TRBJ1-5|-|TRBV6-5
CASRTGGKPQHF
TGTGCCAGCAGGACGGGGGGGAAGCCCCAGCATTTT
>-|TRBJ1-1|few|TRBV19
CASSPWGRGNEAFF
TGTGCCAGTAGTCCGTGGGGCAGGGGAAATGAAGCTTTCTTT
>-|TRBJ1-2|few|TRBV6-1
CASIQGYARYGYTF
TGTGCCAGCATACAGGGCTATGCACGCTATGGCTACACCTTC
>-|TRBJ1-3|-|TRBV7-6
CASSLDESGNTIYF
TGTGCCAGCAGCTTAGACGAGTCTGGAAACACCATATATTTT
>TRBD1|TRBJ1-1|few|TRBV5-4
CASSRDRRQGEAFF
TGTGCCAGCAGCAGGGACAGGCGGCAGGGGGAAGCTTTCTTT
>-|TRBJ2-7|-|TRBV10-2
CASSPQGGVSEQYF
TGCGCCAGCTCCCCTCAGGGGGGAGTCAGCGAGCAGTACTTC
>TRBD1|TRBJ2-7|-|TRBV7-9
CASSLLGQGILDYEQYF
TGTGCCAGCAGCTTATTGGGACAGGGAATCCTTGACTACGAGCAGTACTTC
>TRBD1|TRBJ1-3|-|TRBV6-1
CASKGQGGNTIYF
TGTGCCAGCAAGGGACAGGGGGGAAACACCATATATTTT
>-|TRBJ2-7|-|TRBV11-2
CASSPPGYEQYF
TGTGCCAGCAGCCCCCCCGGCTACGAGCAGTACTTC
>-|TRBJ1-1|-|TRBV10-3
CAISESGRGGTEAFF
TGTGCCATCAGTGAGTCGGGGAGGGGAGGCACTGAAGCTTTCTTT
>-|TRBJ1-2|-|TRBV5-6
CASSFESRVDYGYTF
TGTGCCAGCAGCTTCGAAAGTAGAGTCGACTATGGCTACACCTTC
>TRBD1|TRBJ2-7|-|TRBV6-5
CASSSGTDSYEQYF
TGTGCCAGCAGTTCAGGGACAGACTCCTACGAGCAGTACTTC
>-|TRBJ1-6|-|TRBV10-3
CAIRPDVTRSPLHF
TGTGCCATCAGACCCGACGTAACTAGGTCACCCCTCCACTTT
>TRBD2|TRBJ2-2|-|TRBV9
CASSVASGTNTGELFF
TGTGCCAGCAGCGTAGCTAGCGGAACGAACACCGGGGAGCTGTTTTTT
>-|TRBJ2-3|few|TRBV25-1
CASRTGMSDTQYF
TGTGCCAGCCGTACAGGGATGTCGGATACGCAGTATTTT
>-|TRBJ1-2|-|TRBV10-3
CATQEPNYGYTF
TGTGCCACCCAGGAACCTAACTATGGCTACACCTTC
>-|TRBJ1-2|-|TRBV28
CASSPGDNYGYTF
TGTGCCAGCAGTCCGGGGGACAACTATGGCTACACCTTC
>TRBD1|TRBJ2-1|-|TRBV18
CASSPRTGRGNEQFF
TGTGCCAGCTCACCTAGGACAGGGCGAGGAAATGAGCAGTTCTTC
>TRBD1|TRBJ2-5|-|TRBV5-6
CASSRQGQETQYF
TGTGCCAGCAGCCGACAGGGTCAAGAGACCCAGTACTTC
>TRBD2|TRBJ2-1|-|TRBV5-4
CASSLTSGRRNEQFF
TGTGCCAGCAGCCTGACTAGCGGGAGGCGGAATGAGCAGTTCTTC
>TRBD1|TRBJ1-5|once|TRBV28
CASSSRLGQGAIQPQHF
TGTGCCAGCAGTTCAAGGTTGGGACAGGGGGCGATTCAGCCCCAGCATTTT
>TRBD2|TRBJ2-1|-|TRBV4-1
CASRYRLAGPYNEQFF
TGCGCCAGCAGATATCGACTAGCGGGGCCCTACAATGAGCAGTTCTTC
>TRBD1|TRBJ2-3|-|TRBV19
CASSPWETGFLTDTQYF
TGTGCCAGTAGTCCGTGGGAGACAGGGTTCCTTACGGATACGCAGTATTTT
>-|TRBJ2-6|-|TRBV6-6
CASRKLGGSGANVLTF
TGTGCCAGCAGGAAACTAGGGGGCTCTGGGGCCAACGTCCTGACTTTC